A selection of T cell receptor beta chains follows, all from one sample in a study of blood T cell repertoires in COVID-19. Data came from immunoSEQ multiplex PCR; TCRdb stores just in-frame clones and leaves some out. Of 100,000 to 150,000 clones listed, about 91% are singletons. Sequencing was carried out using peripheral blood. The receptors shown here come from a man between 50 and 59 years old with acute or convalescent COVID-19. Each CDR3 is given with its conserved first and last residue. D genes are given only for firm matches. The size of a clone is reported for some rows only, either as once, few or many, or as a class for expanded clones.

>TRBV7-2|TRBJ1-5|TRBD1|.
CASSLRGRQPQHF
TGTGCCAGCAGCTTAAGGGGGCGACAGCCCCAGCATTTT
>TRBV7-2|TRBJ2-7|TRBD2|few
CASSFRLAGGPSEQYF
TGTGCCAGCAGCTTCCGACTAGCGGGAGGGCCCTCGGAGCAGTACTTC
>TRBV18|TRBJ2-1|.|.
CASSPLASFASSEQFF
TGTGCCAGCTCACCGTTGGCTAGCTTCGCTTCGAGTGAGCAGTTCTTC
>TRBV30|TRBJ1-1|TRBD1|.
CAWSDRVGTEAFF
TGTGCCTGGAGCGACAGGGTTGGCACTGAAGCTTTCTTT
>TRBV6-1|TRBJ1-2|.|.
CASSEREWQGYGYTF
TGTGCCAGCAGTGAACGAGAATGGCAGGGGTATGGCTACACCTTC
>TRBV27|TRBJ1-5|TRBD1|.
CASSPFRTGTSSNQPQHF
TGTGCCAGCAGCCCATTCCGGACAGGGACGTCCAGCAATCAGCCCCAGCATTTT
>TRBV6-5|TRBJ1-4|.|.
CASSYDPDSEKLFF
TGTGCCAGCAGTTACGATCCCGACAGCGAAAAACTGTTTTTT
>TRBV7-9|TRBJ1-5|.|.
CASSSADSYPQPQHF
TGTGCCAGCAGCTCGGCCGACAGTTATCCCCAGCCCCAGCATTTT
>TRBV10-3|TRBJ2-1|.|once
CAISPPGHYNEQFF
TGTGCCATCAGTCCCCCGGGACATTACAATGAGCAGTTCTTC
>TRBV6-5|TRBJ2-1|TRBD1|.
CASSLGTGVYNEQFF
TGTGCCAGCAGTCTGGGGACAGGGGTCTACAATGAGCAGTTCTTC
>TRBV7-9|TRBJ2-7|TRBD2|.
CASSSYGRGDDYEQYF
TGTGCCAGCAGCTCTTATGGGCGGGGGGATGACTACGAGCAGTACTTC
>TRBV28|TRBJ1-6|TRBD1|few
CASSSSDRDNSPLHF
TGTGCCAGCAGTTCATCGGACAGGGATAATTCACCCCTCCACTTT
>TRBV7-2|TRBJ1-1|TRBD1|once
CASSLETGAIGTEAFF
TGTGCCAGCAGCTTAGAAACAGGGGCGATAGGGACTGAAGCTTTCTTT
>TRBV19|TRBJ1-4|TRBD1|.
CASSLGGTDNEKLFF
TGTGCCAGTAGTTTAGGCGGGACAGACAATGAAAAACTGTTTTTT
>TRBV27|TRBJ2-1|TRBD2|.
CASSSTSGRPNHNEQFF
TGTGCCAGCAGCTCGACTAGCGGGAGGCCGAACCACAATGAGCAGTTCTTC
>TRBV5-1|TRBJ1-1|TRBD1|once
CASSQGGTGGFGTEAFF
TGCGCCAGCAGCCAGGGAGGGACAGGGGGTTTCGGTACTGAAGCTTTCTTT
>TRBV7-2|TRBJ2-2|TRBD1|.
CASSLIPGGYTGELFF
TGTGCCAGCAGCTTAATCCCAGGGGGCTACACCGGGGAGCTGTTTTTT
>TRBV5-1|TRBJ2-7|TRBD2|many
CASSTGLAGGEQYF
TGCGCCAGCAGCACGGGACTAGCGGGAGGCGAGCAGTACTTC
>TRBV5-6|TRBJ2-1|.|.
CASSLVRGHQDNEQFF
TGTGCCAGCAGCTTGGTAAGGGGCCATCAGGACAATGAGCAGTTCTTC
>TRBV6-1|TRBJ1-2|.|.
CASSDTTGRGYTF
TGTGCCAGCAGTGATACCACAGGGCGAGGCTACACCTTC
>TRBV28|TRBJ1-2|.|.
CASSLTRERGYTF
TGTGCCAGCAGTTTAACCAGGGAAAGAGGCTACACCTTC
>TRBV28|TRBJ1-5|.|.
CASSLGRQPQHF
TGTGCCAGCAGTTTGGGCCGACAGCCCCAGCATTTT
>TRBV13|TRBJ2-2|.|.
CASSLGIRGPQAGELFF
TGTGCCAGCAGCTTAGGCATCAGGGGACCCCAGGCCGGGGAGCTGTTTTTT
>TRBV21-1|TRBJ1-3|.|once
CARGGSGNTIYF
TGTGCCAGGGGGGGGTCTGGAAACACCATATATTTT
>TRBV4-2|TRBJ2-2|.|.
CASSHPPGAGGVGELFF
TGTGCCAGCAGCCATCCCCCGGGAGCGGGCGGGGTCGGGGAGCTGTTTTTT
>TRBV29-1|TRBJ1-2|TRBD1|.
CSVGGPTGGVYYGYTF
TGCAGCGTTGGTGGACCGACAGGGGGCGTATACTATGGCTACACCTTC
>TRBV30|TRBJ1-4|TRBD1|.
CAWRDRGLNEKLFF
TGTGCCTGGAGGGACAGGGGGCTTAATGAAAAACTGTTTTTT
>TRBV9|TRBJ2-7|TRBD1|.
CASSAYTGTGDAEQYF
TGTGCCAGCAGCGCGTACACCGGGACAGGGGATGCCGAGCAGTACTTC
>TRBV27|TRBJ2-2|TRBD1|few
CASSFRDRAGTGELFF
TGTGCCAGCAGTTTCAGGGACAGGGCGGGAACCGGGGAGCTGTTTTTT
>TRBV19|TRBJ1-2|.|.
CATGGGYGYTF
TGTGCCACCGGGGGAGGCTATGGCTACACCTTC
>TRBV27|TRBJ2-1|TRBD2|.
CASSMTSGANLYNEQFF
TGTGCCAGCAGTATGACTAGCGGGGCAAATTTATACAATGAGCAGTTCTTC
>TRBV5-8|TRBJ1-5|.|.
CASSHRAVRDQPQHF
TGTGCCAGCAGTCACAGGGCAGTAAGAGATCAGCCCCAGCATTTT
>TRBV2|TRBJ1-5|TRBD1|.
CASSSTGGAFQPQHF
TGTGCCAGCAGTAGCACAGGGGGCGCGTTTCAGCCCCAGCATTTT
>TRBV28|TRBJ1-2|.|.
CASSLTGRPTGYTF
TGTGCCAGCAGTTTGACAGGCCGTCCCACGGGCTACACCTTC
>TRBV30|TRBJ1-2|.|few
CAWTPRPILRGYTF
TGTGCCTGGACCCCGCGCCCGATATTACGCGGCTACACCTTC
>TRBV10-3|TRBJ1-2|TRBD1|.
CAISESGTGNGYTF
TGTGCCATCAGTGAGTCCGGGACAGGGAATGGCTACACCTTC
>TRBV4-1|TRBJ2-7|TRBD2|.
CASSQGTSGSEQYF
TGCGCCAGCAGCCAAGGGACTAGCGGGAGCGAGCAGTACTTC
>TRBV6-5|TRBJ2-2|.|.
CASGPVNTGELFF
TGTGCCAGCGGGCCGGTTAACACCGGGGAGCTGTTTTTT
>TRBV7-3|TRBJ1-2|.|.
CASSLFGLLGYTF
TGTGCCAGCAGCTTATTCGGTCTTCTAGGCTACACCTTC
>TRBV2|TRBJ2-7|TRBD2|.
CASSGLALGSYEQYF
TGTGCCAGCAGTGGACTAGCTTTAGGGTCCTACGAGCAGTACTTC
>TRBV4-1|TRBJ1-4|.|.
CASSQPGSEKLFF
TGCGCCAGCAGCCAACCGGGGAGTGAAAAACTGTTTTTT
>TRBV28|TRBJ2-7|.|.
CASSPSSIDEQYF
TGTGCCAGCAGTCCAAGTAGTATCGACGAGCAGTACTTC
>TRBV4-1|TRBJ1-2|.|.
CASSPQTAANYGYTF
TGCGCCAGCAGCCCCCAGACAGCAGCTAACTATGGCTACACCTTC
>TRBV19|TRBJ2-1|TRBD2|.
CASTPYTGGFYNEQFF
TGTGCCAGTACCCCCTATACGGGGGGGTTTTACAATGAGCAGTTCTTC
>TRBV28|TRBJ2-1|TRBD2|.
CASSPRLAGFYNEQFF
TGTGCCAGCAGCCCCAGACTAGCGGGATTCTACAATGAGCAGTTCTTC